This TCR beta chain was captured in a study of T cells in women clearing cervical HPV infection. On the study more broadly: Case blood was drawn when the lesion was first found; control blood after infection became undetectable. Findings of the study overall: Controls had more TRBV6-7 (0.16%) than cases (roughly 0.11%).

This CDR3 region has 14 residues. The germline gives CDR1 GTSNPN, CDR2 SVGIG (reference sequence). V shed 1 base, J shed 6 bases, and the junction held 3 bases outside the gene matches. On this clone: Its matching antigen is unknown. The CDR3 end falls 3 residues outside the read, so it is completed with the germline J gene.

Method: immunoSEQ multiplex PCR; TCRdb's copy keeps in-frame clones and lacks some. The repertoire shows about 30,000 clones; the top ten hold more than 4%. The J gene is TRBJ2-3, the V gene TRBV30, with 11 bases identical to TRBD2. Sequencing input: blood buffy coat. This sequence originates from a woman between 18 and 69 years old with a cervical HPV16 infection that either progressed to CIN3+ or cleared (not recorded which). The CDR3 DNA, read in part, is TGTGCCTGGAGTGCTACTAGCGGGAGTGATACG. Translating gives CAWSATSGSDT. In full, the CDR3 reads CAWSATSGSDTQYF.